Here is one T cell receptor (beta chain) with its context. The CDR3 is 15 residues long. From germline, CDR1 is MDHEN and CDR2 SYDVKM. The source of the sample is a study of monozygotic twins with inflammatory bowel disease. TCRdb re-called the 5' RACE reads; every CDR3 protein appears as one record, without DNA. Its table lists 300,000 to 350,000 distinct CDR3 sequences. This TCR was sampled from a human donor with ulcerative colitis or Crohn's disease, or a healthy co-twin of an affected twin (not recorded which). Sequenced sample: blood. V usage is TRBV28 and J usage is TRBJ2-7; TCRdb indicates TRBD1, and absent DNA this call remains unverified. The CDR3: CASSADLGQGNEQYF.